This is a list of T cell receptor beta chains from one sample in a study of CD8 T cells in ankylosing spondylitis. One entry per CDR3 protein, called by TCRdb with MiXCR from the 5' RACE reads. The repertoire has roughly 250,000 distinct CDR3 sequences, over 8.5% of them found once; the top ten carry 6.8%. Input material: blood, either unsorted or a sorted T cell fraction (not recorded which). The receptors shown here come from a male donor with ankylosing spondylitis or in good health (not recorded which). The CDR3 runs from the conserved cysteine through the conserved F or W. D genes are given only for firm matches. The size entry is marked missing in some rows and otherwise reads once, few, many or a size class.

length	V	D	J	size	DNA	CDR3
13	TRBV19	TRBD1	TRBJ2-7	NA	TGTGCCAGTAGGGGGACAGAGAACTACGAGCAGTACTTC	CASRGTENYEQYF
14	TRBV7-2	TRBD2	TRBJ2-5	many	TGTGCCAGCAGCCCTACTAGCGTTTGGGAGACCCAGTACTTC	CASSPTSVWETQYF
16	TRBV5-1	NA	TRBJ2-2	NA	TGCGCCAGCAGCTTGGGTACGACCCCCTACACCGGGGAGCTGTTTTTT	CASSLGTTPYTGELFF
14	TRBV5-5	TRBD1	TRBJ1-2	NA	TGTGCCAGCAGCAGGGACAGGGTGAACTATGGCTACACCTTC	CASSRDRVNYGYTF
14	TRBV6-1	NA	TRBJ2-7	NA	TGTGCCAGCAGTCTCCAGGGTCCCTCCTACGAGCAGTACTTC	CASSLQGPSYEQYF
15	TRBV20-1	TRBD2	TRBJ2-3	many	TGCAGTGCTAGTGGGACTAGCGGTACCACAGATACGCAGTATTTT	CSASGTSGTTDTQYF
12	TRBV18	TRBD1	TRBJ1-2	NA	TGTGCCAGCTCCGACAGGGCCTATGGCTACACCTTC	CASSDRAYGYTF
14	TRBV18	NA	TRBJ1-2	many	TGTGCCAGCTCACCGGGCCCGACTAACTATGGCTACACCTTC	CASSPGPTNYGYTF
13	TRBV20-1	TRBD2	TRBJ2-7	few	TGCAGTGCTAGGAGCGGGGTTTCCTACGAGCAGTACTTC	CSARSGVSYEQYF
15	TRBV6-5	TRBD1	TRBJ1-4	few	TGTGCCAGCAGTTCCCAGGGGGTAGGGAATGAAAAACTGTTTTTT	CASSSQGVGNEKLFF
14	TRBV12-3/TRBV12-4	NA	TRBJ2-2	many	TGTGCCAGCAAGGGTCTAGCCGGACCCGGGGAGCTGTTTTTT	CASKGLAGPGELFF
12	TRBV7-8	NA	TRBJ2-4	few	TGTGCCAGCAGCATCACCCCGGACATTCAGTACTTC	CASSITPDIQYF
13	TRBV5-1	TRBD2	TRBJ2-5	many	TGCGCCAGCAGCTTGAGCGGGGAGGAGACCCAGTACTTC	CASSLSGEETQYF
13	TRBV12-3/TRBV12-4	NA	TRBJ1-1	many	TGTGCCAGCAGTTTTAATGCCAACACTGAAGCTTTCTTT	CASSFNANTEAFF
13	TRBV7-8	NA	TRBJ1-2	NA	TGTGCCAGCAGCCCGGCCAGGGTGGGTGGCTACACCTTC	CASSPARVGGYTF
15	TRBV30	NA	TRBJ2-3	NA	TGTGCCTGGATTTTGCCGGGACTCGGCACAGATACGCAGTATTTT	CAWILPGLGTDTQYF
15	TRBV25-1	TRBD1	TRBJ1-1	many	TGTGCCAGCAGTGCCTCCACAGGGGATCGGACTGAAGCTTTCTTT	CASSASTGDRTEAFF
17	TRBV10-3	TRBD2	TRBJ2-5	many	TGTGCCATCAGTGAGACCGGTACGGGAGGGCTAAAAGAGACCCAGTACTTC	CAISETGTGGLKETQYF
13	TRBV20-1	TRBD1	TRBJ1-1	many	TGCAGTGCTAGGGGGACAGTCAACACTGAAGCTTTCTTT	CSARGTVNTEAFF
14	TRBV20-1	NA	TRBJ1-4	many	TGCAGTGCTAGAGCGGGGCAAAGTAATGAAAAACTGTTTTTT	CSARAGQSNEKLFF
14	TRBV20-1	TRBD1	TRBJ2-5	many	TGCAGTGCTAGAAAGGGGGCGTATTCCGAGACCCAGTACTTC	CSARKGAYSETQYF
15	TRBV5-1	NA	TRBJ2-1	few	TGCGCCAGCAGCCCCCAGGAGTCCCGAGGGAATGAGCAGTTCTTC	CASSPQESRGNEQFF
14	TRBV29-1	NA	TRBJ2-1	many	TGCAGCGTTGTTGGGACGAGCTCCTACAATGAGCAGTTCTTC	CSVVGTSSYNEQFF
16	TRBV29-1	TRBD2	TRBJ2-2	many	TGCAGCGTTGAAGATAGCAATAGCGGGAGTCCCGGGGAGCTGTTTTTT	CSVEDSNSGSPGELFF
15	TRBV3-1	TRBD2	TRBJ2-1	NA	TGTGCCAGCAGCCAGACTAGCGGGAGGGCGAATGAGCAGTTCTTC	CASSQTSGRANEQFF
15	TRBV7-3	NA	TRBJ1-1	NA	TGTGCCAGCAGCTTATACGCCTCCATGAACACTGAAGCTTTCTTT	CASSLYASMNTEAFF
14	TRBV29-1	NA	TRBJ1-1	many	TGCAGCGTTGAAGTTTCCGGGACACACACTGAAGCTTTCTTT	CSVEVSGTHTEAFF
15	TRBV11-1	NA	TRBJ2-7	many	TGTGCCAGCAGCTTAGCGAGGACTGGCCCCTACGAGCAGTACTTC	CASSLARTGPYEQYF
18	TRBV6-1	NA	TRBJ2-2	many	TGTGCCAGCAGCCCCTCTGCGTCAGCTGTTATGAACACCGGGGAGCTGTTTTTT	CASSPSASAVMNTGELFF
15	TRBV20-1	NA	TRBJ2-1	many	TGCAGTGCGGGGGGACGGAAAAGGTCCTACAATGAGCAGTTCTTC	CSAGGRKRSYNEQFF
16	TRBV12-3/TRBV12-4	TRBD2	TRBJ2-3	many	TGTGCCAGCAGTTTAGGGACTAGCGGGGGGGCTAATACGCAGTATTTT	CASSLGTSGGANTQYF
13	TRBV20-1	NA	TRBJ1-6	many	TGCAGTACCCGGGACGGAATTAATTCACCCCTCCACTTT	CSTRDGINSPLHF
12	TRBV10-3	NA	TRBJ1-1	many	TGTGCCATCGGTGGGGGCTCGGTGGCAGCTTTCTTT	CAIGGGSVAAFF
15	TRBV12-3/TRBV12-4	TRBD1	TRBJ2-2	few	TGTGCCAGCAGTTTCAGGACAGGCCCCAGCGGGGAGCTGTTTTTT	CASSFRTGPSGELFF
15	TRBV12-3/TRBV12-4	TRBD1	TRBJ1-5	many	TGTGCCAGCAGTTTAGCGGGACAGGGTGGCCAGCCCCAGCATTTT	CASSLAGQGGQPQHF
17	TRBV7-2	TRBD1	TRBJ2-2	NA	TGTGCCAGCAGCGATAGACAGGGGGCCCAGAACACCGGGGAGCTGTTTTTT	CASSDRQGAQNTGELFF
15	TRBV6-1	NA	TRBJ2-1	few	TGTGCCAGCAGATCAGGGGTGAGCTCCTACAATGAGCAGTTCTTC	CASRSGVSSYNEQFF
10	TRBV5-1	NA	TRBJ2-1	many	TGCGCCAGCAGGAAGGCGCGGCAGTTCTTC	CASRKARQFF
16	TRBV24-1	TRBD2	TRBJ2-1	once	TGTGCCACCAGTGATCTCGGGACTAGCGGGATATCTGAGCAGTTCTTC	CATSDLGTSGISEQFF
15	TRBV7-2	NA	TRBJ2-7	many	TGTGCCAGCAGCTTAGTAGGACTCAGCTCCTACGAGCAGTACTTC	CASSLVGLSSYEQYF
15	TRBV5-6	TRBD2	TRBJ2-7	NA	TGTGCCAGCAGCCCGGGAGGTTTGCCCTCCTACGAGCAGTACTTC	CASSPGGLPSYEQYF
15	TRBV20-1	TRBD1	TRBJ1-5	many	TGCAGTGCACCCGACAGGGGGCCTGGCAATCAGCCCCAGCATTTT	CSAPDRGPGNQPQHF
17	TRBV5-1	TRBD2	TRBJ2-3	many	TGCGCCAGCAGCTTGAAAGTTAGCGGGATGACCCCAGATACGCAGTATTTT	CASSLKVSGMTPDTQYF
13	TRBV15	NA	TRBJ2-7	many	TGTGCCACCAGCAGGAGGGGCCTTATGGAGCAGTACTTC	CATSRRGLMEQYF
14	TRBV7-2	NA	TRBJ1-4	few	TGTGCCAGCAGCTACTATACTGGGGAGGAAAAACTGTTTTTT	CASSYYTGEEKLFF
17	TRBV5-5	TRBD1	TRBJ2-7	few	TGTGCCAGCAGTCCGGCCAGGGGGCGCTTTCGTAACTACGAGCAGTACTTC	CASSPARGRFRNYEQYF
18	TRBV27	NA	TRBJ1-4	NA	TGTGCCAGCAGTTCACCCCTAAGGGCCCGTGCAACTAATGAAAAACTGTTTTTT	CASSSPLRARATNEKLFF
15	TRBV20-1	TRBD2	TRBJ2-1	NA	TGCAGTGCTACCCCTAGCGGGGGGCTCTACAATGAGCAGTTCTTC	CSATPSGGLYNEQFF
13	TRBV5-1	NA	TRBJ2-1	many	TGCGCCAGCAGCCCACTAATAGCAACTGAGCAGTTCTTC	CASSPLIATEQFF
17	TRBV4-3	TRBD2	TRBJ2-1	many	TGCGCCAGCAGCCAAGAGTTAGCGGGAGGCCCCTACAATGAGCAGTTCTTC	CASSQELAGGPYNEQFF
13	TRBV20-1	NA	TRBJ2-7	many	TGCAGTGCCACCTCAGGGTGGGGCTACGAGCAGTACTTC	CSATSGWGYEQYF
15	TRBV12-3/TRBV12-4	NA	TRBJ1-1	many	TGTGCCAGCAGCCCCCCCTTGGGACAGAACACTGAAGCTTTCTTT	CASSPPLGQNTEAFF
20	TRBV11-2	TRBD1	TRBJ1-1	NA	TGTGCCAGCAGCGTTCCCGGGACAGGGTCTCTCCGGGGTCTGAACACTGAAGCTTTCTTT	CASSVPGTGSLRGLNTEAFF
16	TRBV18	TRBD2	TRBJ2-3	many	TGTGCCAGCTCACCGGGCCCTAGCGGTAGCACAGATACGCAGTATTTT	CASSPGPSGSTDTQYF
15	TRBV5-1	NA	TRBJ2-1	many	TGCGCCAGCAGCTTGACCCAGAGCTCCTACAATGAGCAGTTCTTC	CASSLTQSSYNEQFF
15	TRBV30	TRBD1	TRBJ1-5	many	TGTGCCTGGAGTAAATCAGGGACAGCTAATCAGCCCCAGCATTTT	CAWSKSGTANQPQHF